A single TCR beta chain is shown here with its context. PCR was performed using 60 Vbeta and 13 Jbeta primers. Sequencing used immunoSEQ multiplex PCR; TCRdb keeps in-frame clones, though not all of them. This table holds 110,000 or so clones, 73% found once. Germline CDR1 and CDR2: SGDLS and YYNGEE. The CDR3 consists of 15 residues. Deletions cut 0 bases from V and 2 bases from J, with 10 bases between. The sample originates from a study of cytomegalovirus exposure and HLA in healthy donors. The receptor was derived from a man aged 35-49 years in good health and CMV-seronegative. The material sequenced was PBMCs. The genes are TRBV9 and TRBJ2-3, with TRBD1 as a possible D gene (6 bases). The DNA for the CDR3 is TGTGCCAGCAGCGTAGTGACAGGCCTCACAGATACGCAGTATTTT. Translating gives CASSVVTGLTDTQYF.